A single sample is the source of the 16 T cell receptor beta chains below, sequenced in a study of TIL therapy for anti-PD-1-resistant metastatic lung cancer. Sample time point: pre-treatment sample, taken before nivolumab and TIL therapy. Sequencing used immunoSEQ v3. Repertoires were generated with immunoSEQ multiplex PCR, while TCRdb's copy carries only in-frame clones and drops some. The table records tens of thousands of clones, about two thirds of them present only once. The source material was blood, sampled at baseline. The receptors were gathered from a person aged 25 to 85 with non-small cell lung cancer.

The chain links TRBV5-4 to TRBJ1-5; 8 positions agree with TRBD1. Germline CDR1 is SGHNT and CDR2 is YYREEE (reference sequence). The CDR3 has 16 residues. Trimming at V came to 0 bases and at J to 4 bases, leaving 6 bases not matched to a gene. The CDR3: CASSLGGGQGNQPQHF. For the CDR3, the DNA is TGTGCCAGCAGCTTGGGGGGCGGACAGGGAAATCAGCCCCAGCATTTT.

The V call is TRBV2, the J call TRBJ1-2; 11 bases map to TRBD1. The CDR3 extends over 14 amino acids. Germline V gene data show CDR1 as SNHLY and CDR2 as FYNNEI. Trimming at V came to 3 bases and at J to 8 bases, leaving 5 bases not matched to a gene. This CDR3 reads CASSDLGQGVGYTF. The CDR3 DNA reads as TGTGCCAGCAGTGATTTGGGACAGGGGGTCGGCTACACCTTC.

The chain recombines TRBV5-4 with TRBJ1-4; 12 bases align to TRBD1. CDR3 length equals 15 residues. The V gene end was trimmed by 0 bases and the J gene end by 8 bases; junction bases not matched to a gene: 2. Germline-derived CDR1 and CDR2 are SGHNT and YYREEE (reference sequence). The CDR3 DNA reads TGTGCCAGCAGCTTGGGCGGGACAGGGGGCGAAAAACTGTTTTTT. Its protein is CASSLGGTGGEKLFF.

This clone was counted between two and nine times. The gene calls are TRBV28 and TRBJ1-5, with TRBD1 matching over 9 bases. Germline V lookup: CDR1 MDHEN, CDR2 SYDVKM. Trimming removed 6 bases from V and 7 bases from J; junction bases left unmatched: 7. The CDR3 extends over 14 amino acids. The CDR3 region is CASRADRGEQPQHF. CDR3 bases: TGTGCCAGCAGGGCCGACAGGGGGGAACAGCCCCAGCATTTT.

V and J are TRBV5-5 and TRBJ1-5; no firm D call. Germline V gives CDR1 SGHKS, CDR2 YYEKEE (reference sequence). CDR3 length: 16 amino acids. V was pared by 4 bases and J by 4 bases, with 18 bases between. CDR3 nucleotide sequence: TGTGCCAGCAGCCTGGCGCCCGGAGGCAGGAATCAGCCCCAGCATTTT. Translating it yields CASSLAPGGRNQPQHF.

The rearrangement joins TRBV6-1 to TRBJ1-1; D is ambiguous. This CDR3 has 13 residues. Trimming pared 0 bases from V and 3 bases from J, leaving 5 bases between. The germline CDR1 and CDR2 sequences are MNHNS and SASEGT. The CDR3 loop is CASSEAGHTEAFF. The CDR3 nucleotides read TGTGCCAGCAGTGAAGCAGGACACACTGAAGCTTTCTTT.

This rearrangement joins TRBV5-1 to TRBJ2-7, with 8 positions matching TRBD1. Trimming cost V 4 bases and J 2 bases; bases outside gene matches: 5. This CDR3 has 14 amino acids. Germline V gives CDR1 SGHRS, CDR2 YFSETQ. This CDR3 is CASSPQGATYEQYF. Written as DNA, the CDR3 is TGCGCCAGCAGCCCGCAGGGGGCGACCTACGAGCAGTACTTC.

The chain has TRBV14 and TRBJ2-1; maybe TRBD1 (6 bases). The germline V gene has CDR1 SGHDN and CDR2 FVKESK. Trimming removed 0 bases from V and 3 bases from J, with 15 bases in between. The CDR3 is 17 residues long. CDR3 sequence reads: CASSQDFRGVDYNEQFF. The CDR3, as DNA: TGTGCCAGCAGCCAAGATTTCAGGGGAGTCGACTACAATGAGCAGTTCTTC.

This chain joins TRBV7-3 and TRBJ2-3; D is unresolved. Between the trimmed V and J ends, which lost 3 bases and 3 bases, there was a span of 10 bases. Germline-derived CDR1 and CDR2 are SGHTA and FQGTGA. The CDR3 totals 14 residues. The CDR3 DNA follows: TGTGCCAGCAGCTTTCGGACCGTAACAGATACGCAGTATTTT. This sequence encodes CASSFRTVTDTQYF.

The CDR3 here is CASRPLAGRSYTDTQYF. In DNA, the CDR3 is TGTGCCAGCAGACCTTTAGCGGGGAGATCTTACACAGATACGCAGTATTTT. The gene calls are TRBV2 and TRBJ2-3; 8 nucleotides match TRBD2. This CDR3 contains 17 residues. J gave up 2 bases and V 6 bases, and 13 bases lay outside the gene matches. The germline V gene has CDR1 SNHLY and CDR2 FYNNEI.

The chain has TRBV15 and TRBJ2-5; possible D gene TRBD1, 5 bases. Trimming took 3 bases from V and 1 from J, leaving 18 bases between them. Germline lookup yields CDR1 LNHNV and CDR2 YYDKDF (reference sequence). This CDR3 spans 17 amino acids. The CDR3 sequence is CATSRQGIGRPQETQYF. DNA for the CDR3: TGTGCCACCAGCAGGCAGGGTATCGGACGCCCCCAAGAGACCCAGTACTTC.

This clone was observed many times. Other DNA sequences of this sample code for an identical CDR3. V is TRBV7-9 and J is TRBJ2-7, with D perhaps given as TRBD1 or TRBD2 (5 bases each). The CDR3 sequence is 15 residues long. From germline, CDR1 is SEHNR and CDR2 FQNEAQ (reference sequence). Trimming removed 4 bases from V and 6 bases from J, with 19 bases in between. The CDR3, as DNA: TGTGCCAGCAGCTCAACTCGAGGGGCCAGCCGCGAGCAGTACTTC. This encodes CASSSTRGASREQYF.

This CDR3 is CATSRVGTWGLNEQFF. DNA for the CDR3: TGTGCCACCAGCAGAGTAGGGACATGGGGTCTAAATGAGCAGTTCTTC. This sequence joins TRBV15 and TRBJ2-1, with a weak D call TRBD1 (6 bases). The CDR3 is made up of 16 amino acids. Trimming took 1 base from V and 7 from J, leaving 17 bases between them. CDR1 is LNHNV and CDR2 is YYDKDF in the germline V gene (reference sequence).

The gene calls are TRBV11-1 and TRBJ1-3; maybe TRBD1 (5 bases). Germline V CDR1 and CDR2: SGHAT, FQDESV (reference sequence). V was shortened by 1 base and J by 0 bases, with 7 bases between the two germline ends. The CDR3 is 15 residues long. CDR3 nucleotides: TGTGCCAGCAGCTTAGTCCAGGGCTCTGGAAACACCATATATTTT. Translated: CASSLVQGSGNTIYF.

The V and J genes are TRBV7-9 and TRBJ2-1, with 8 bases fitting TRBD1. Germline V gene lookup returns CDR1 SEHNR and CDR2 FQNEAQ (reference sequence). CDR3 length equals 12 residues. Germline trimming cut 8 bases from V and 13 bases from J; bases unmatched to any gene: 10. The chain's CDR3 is CASPKGDRGQFF. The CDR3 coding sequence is TGTGCCAGCCCCAAGGGCGACAGGGGACAGTTCTTC. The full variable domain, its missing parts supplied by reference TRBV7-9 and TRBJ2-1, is DTGVSQNPRHKITKRGQNVTFRCDPISEHNRLYWYRQTLGQGPEFLTYFQNEAQLEKSRLLSDRFSAERPKGSFSTLEIQRTEQGDSAMYLCASPKGDRGQFFGPGTRLTVL.

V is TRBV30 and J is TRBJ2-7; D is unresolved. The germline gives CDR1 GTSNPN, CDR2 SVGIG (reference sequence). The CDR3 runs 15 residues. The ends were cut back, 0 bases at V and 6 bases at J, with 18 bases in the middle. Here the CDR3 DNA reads TGTGCCTGGAGTGTAATAACTACAGATCCCTTCGAGCAGTACTTC. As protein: CAWSVITTDPFEQYF.